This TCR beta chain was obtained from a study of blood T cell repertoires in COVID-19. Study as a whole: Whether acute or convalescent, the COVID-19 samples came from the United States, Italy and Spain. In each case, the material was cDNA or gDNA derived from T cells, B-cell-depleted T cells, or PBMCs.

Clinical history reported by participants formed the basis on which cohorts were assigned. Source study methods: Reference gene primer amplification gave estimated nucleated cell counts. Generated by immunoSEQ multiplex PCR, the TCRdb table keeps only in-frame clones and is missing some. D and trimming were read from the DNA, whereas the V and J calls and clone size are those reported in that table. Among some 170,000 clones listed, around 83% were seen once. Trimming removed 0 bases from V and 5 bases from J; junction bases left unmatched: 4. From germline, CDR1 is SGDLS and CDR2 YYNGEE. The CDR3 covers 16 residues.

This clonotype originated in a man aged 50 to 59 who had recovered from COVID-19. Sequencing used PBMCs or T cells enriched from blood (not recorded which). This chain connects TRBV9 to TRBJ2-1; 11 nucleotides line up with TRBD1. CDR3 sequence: CASSVEGQGGNNEQFF. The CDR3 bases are TGTGCCAGCAGCGTAGAGGGACAGGGGGGTAACAATGAGCAGTTCTTC.